The rows below give T cell receptor beta chains drawn from one sample of a study of identical twins. One entry per CDR3 protein results from TCRdb running MiXCR on the 5' RACE reads. The sample has roughly 200,000 distinct CDR3 sequences, 7.5% seen once. In addition, the sample was reused for a study of yellow fever vaccine responses in identical twins.

Sequenced: memory (CD45RO+) T cells sorted from blood. The receptors here all came from a woman aged 18-30 years in good health. The CDR3 runs from the conserved cysteine through the conserved F or W. Each record gives: V gene, clone size, J gene, D gene, CDR3 protein, CDR3 DNA. A D gene is named only where the DNA matches it firmly. For some rows the clone size is stated as once, few or many, or as a class when expanded; others skip it.

TRBV5-1	few	TRBJ2-2	NA	CASTESVGETGELFF	TGCGCCAGCACAGAGTCGGTAGGAGAAACCGGGGAGCTGTTTTTT
TRBV28	many	TRBJ2-4	NA	CASSPETRLAKNIQYF	TGTGCCAGCAGCCCAGAGACACGCCTAGCCAAAAACATTCAGTACTTC
TRBV10-3	many	TRBJ2-3	NA	CAVLPSTDTQYF	TGTGCCGTTCTCCCCAGCACAGATACGCAGTATTTT
TRBV12-3/TRBV12-4	NA	TRBJ2-3	TRBD2	CASRPSGGAEWTDAQYF	TGTGCCAGCAGGCCTAGCGGGGGGGCAGAGTGGACAGATGCGCAGTATTTT
TRBV10-1	few	TRBJ1-4	TRBD1	CASSKGQRNEKLFF	TGCGCCAGCAGTAAGGGACAGCGAAATGAAAAACTGTTTTTT
TRBV6-4	few	TRBJ2-1	NA	CASSDSQRSSSHEQFF	TGTGCCAGCAGTGACTCACAGCGGTCTTCCTCCCATGAGCAGTTCTTC
TRBV6-2/TRBV6-3	NA	TRBJ2-7	TRBD2	CASSYSGIGGGLSNEQYF	TGTGCCAGCAGTTACTCAGGCATCGGCGGGGGTCTTTCGAACGAGCAGTACTTC
TRBV24-1	few	TRBJ1-1	TRBD1	CATSDRRTGGNTEAFF	TGTGCCACCAGTGATCGCCGGACAGGGGGGAACACTGAAGCTTTCTTT
TRBV7-3	few	TRBJ1-6	TRBD1	CASSPTGDGNSPLHF	TGTGCCAGCAGCCCGACAGGGGATGGAAATTCACCCCTCCACTTT
TRBV20-1	many	TRBJ2-7	NA	CSARGGADYEQYF	TGCAGTGCTAGGGGGGGGGCTGACTACGAGCAGTACTTC
TRBV25-1	NA	TRBJ2-5	NA	CASSESVGGTQYF	TGTGCCAGCAGTGAATCTGTGGGTGGGACCCAGTACTTC
TRBV2	few	TRBJ2-4	NA	CASRDSGWAKNIQYF	TGTGCCAGCAGGGACAGCGGATGGGCCAAAAACATTCAGTACTTC
TRBV25-1	many	TRBJ1-1	TRBD1	CASPMGNRGQNEAFF	TGTGCCAGCCCGATGGGAAACAGGGGGCAAAATGAAGCTTTCTTT
TRBV28	few	TRBJ2-1	NA	CASSGLGGAHYNEQFF	TGTGCCAGCAGTGGACTAGGGGGTGCCCACTACAATGAGCAGTTCTTC
TRBV29-1	many	TRBJ2-1	TRBD2	CSVPHARLAGEQFF	TGCAGCGTCCCTCATGCCCGGCTAGCGGGTGAGCAGTTCTTC